These 16 T cell receptor beta chains were all obtained from the same sample, sequenced in a study of T-cell reconstitution after alpha-beta-depleted transplantation in children. Unique molecular identifiers featured in how the TCRbeta library was prepared. A single record per CDR3 protein comes from TCRdb applying MiXCR to the PCR reads. The sample contains roughly 82,000 distinct CDR3 sequences, approximately 14% of which appear only once. The sample was PBMCs, mostly from graft donor cells, taken 180 days after TCRalphabeta/CD19-depleted stem cell transplant. The receptors were sampled from a male patient aged 2-15 years who had a stem cell transplant for acute lymphoblastic leukemia, so the T cells may come from the graft donor.

This clonotype was observed a few times. The rearrangement uses TRBV12-3 or TRBV12-4 and TRBJ2-1; D ambiguous. With 6 bases removed from V and 0 bases from J, the gap between germline ends came to 15 bases. CDR3 length equals 16 residues. The CDR3 coding sequence is TGTGCCAGCAGCCCATCGGACCCTAGCTCCTACAATGAGCAGTTCTTC. The encoded protein is CASSPSDPSSYNEQFF.

This clonotype was detected only a few times. This chain uses TRBV7-2 with TRBJ2-2, with D maybe TRBD2 (5 bases). Looked up from germline, CDR1 is SGHTA and CDR2 is FQGNSA. Between the trimmed V and J ends, which lost 5 bases and 6 bases, there was a span of 10 bases. This CDR3 contains 13 residues. The CDR3 protein is CASSPRGSGELFF. CDR3 nucleotides: TGTGCCAGCAGCCCACGAGGGTCCGGGGAGCTGTTTTTT.

This chain connects TRBV7-2 to TRBJ2-2; D is ambiguous. The ends were cut back, 3 bases at V and 0 bases at J, with 5 bases in the middle. CDR1 and CDR2 (germline): SGHTA, FQGNSA. This CDR3 comprises 14 residues. CDR3 bases: TGTGCCAGCAGCTTCTACCCGAACACCGGGGAGCTGTTTTTT. Protein product: CASSFYPNTGELFF.

CDR3 bases: TGTGCCAGCAGCTCTACACTCGCAGCTGAGCAGTTCTTC. It codes for CASSSTLAAEQFF. The gene calls are TRBV6-2 or TRBV6-3 and TRBJ2-1; D gene ambiguous. Trimming cost V 6 bases and J 9 bases, with 15 bases left between them. Germline V lookup: CDR1 MNHEY, CDR2 SVGEGT. CDR3 length: 13 residues.

The CDR3 nucleotides read TGTGCCAGCAGCCAAGGCGTACAGGCTTTCGGCAGCTACGAGCAGTACTTC. Its translation: CASSQGVQAFGSYEQYF. The chain is built from TRBV4-2 and TRBJ2-7, with a tentative D call TRBD1 (5 bases). With 1 base removed from V and 3 bases from J, the gap between germline ends came to 19 bases. Germline V gives CDR1 LGHNA, CDR2 YNFKEQ. The CDR3 length is 17 residues.

This chain connects TRBV7-3 to TRBJ2-2; either TRBD1 or TRBD2 may supply D (5 bases each). Trimming left V 3 bases short and J 6 bases short, with 26 bases between. This CDR3 is built from 19 residues. Germline V CDR1 and CDR2: SGHTA, FQGTGA. The CDR3 spells CASSFQGGRTGSNPGELFF. CDR3 nucleotides: TGTGCCAGCAGCTTCCAGGGCGGCAGGACGGGGAGCAACCCCGGGGAGCTGTTTTTT.

The V gene is TRBV20-1, the J gene TRBJ2-7, with D possibly being TRBD2 (6 bases). CDR3 length: 14 residues. Germline assignment: CDR1 DFQATT and CDR2 SNEGSKA (reference sequence). V lost 0 bases and J lost 4, with 13 bases in between. The chain's CDR3 is CSARDGGRGYEQYF. The CDR3 coding sequence is TGCAGTGCTAGAGACGGGGGAAGAGGATACGAGCAGTACTTC.

The chain is built from TRBV12-3 or TRBV12-4 and TRBJ1-5; the D gene is possibly TRBD1 (5 bases). Deletions cut 5 bases from V and 1 base from J, with 12 bases between. CDR3 length: 15 amino acids. In nucleotides, the CDR3 is TGTGCCAGCAGTCCGGCCAGGGTCAGCAATCAGCCCCAGCATTTT. It encodes CASSPARVSNQPQHF.

This clonotype was seen many times. CDR3 sequence: CASSPLPDRDNEKLFF. CDR3 coding DNA: TGCGCCAGCAGCCCCCTACCGGACAGGGACAATGAAAAACTGTTTTTT. The V gene is TRBV4-1, the J gene TRBJ1-4; 8 bases are a match to TRBD1. Germline assignment: CDR1 MGHRA and CDR2 YSYEKL. Trimming took 4 bases from V and 5 from J; bases not matched to a gene: 9. The CDR3 spans 16 residues.

The CDR3 DNA reads as TGTGCCAGCAGACCTGGGACAGGGAGGATGAAGACCCAGTACTTC. Translation: CASRPGTGRMKTQYF. The J gene is TRBJ2-5, the V gene TRBV7-6, with 9 bases fitting TRBD1. Germline-derived CDR1 and CDR2 are SGHVS and FNYEAQ. V shed 6 bases, J shed 6 bases, and the junction held 11 bases outside the gene matches. CDR3 size: 15 residues.

This clonotype was counted ten times or more. The chain combines TRBV18 with TRBJ1-2; a possible D gene is TRBD1 (5 bases). Germline V lookup: CDR1 KGHSH, CDR2 LQKENI. Trimming cost V 5 bases and J 4 bases, with 11 bases left between them. This CDR3 is 13 amino acids long. CDR3 sequence reads: CASSSLGGYGYTF. CDR3 DNA: TGTGCCAGCTCAAGCCTCGGGGGCTATGGCTACACCTTC.

This clonotype was seen at least ten times. V is TRBV6-5 and J is TRBJ2-6; tentative D call: TRBD2 (6 bases). Germline CDR1 MNHEY, CDR2 SVGAGI. The CDR3 runs 19 residues. Trimming shortened V by 3 bases and J by 1 base, and 19 bases separated the two germline ends. The CDR3, as DNA: TGTGCCAGCAGTTATAGGGGCGGGGTCCAGACTTCTGGGGCCAACGTCCTGACTTTC. This codes for CASSYRGGVQTSGANVLTF.

This clonotype was recorded a few times. This chain joins TRBV10-3 and TRBJ2-7; 8 positions match TRBD2. The CDR3 runs 13 residues. Trimming removed 2 bases from V and 3 bases from J; junction bases left unmatched: 0. CDR1 is ENHRY and CDR2 is SYGVKD in the germline V gene. The CDR3 DNA reads as TGTGCCATCAGTGAGGCGGGAGGCTACGAGCAGTACTTC. Translated: CAISEAGGYEQYF.

This rearrangement joins TRBV7-2 to TRBJ1-6; no firm D call. The V gene's germline CDR1 is SGHTA and CDR2 FQGNSA. Trimming stripped 2 bases from V and 7 bases from J, with 12 bases between. The CDR3 spans 15 residues. This chain's CDR3 is CASSLWQERNSPLHF. The CDR3 DNA reads as TGTGCCAGCAGCTTATGGCAGGAAAGAAATTCACCCCTCCACTTT.

This clonotype showed up just a few times. The chain has TRBV20-1 and TRBJ2-7; 8 bases match TRBD1. The CDR3 is 14 amino acids. CDR1 is DFQATT, CDR2 SNEGSKA, per germline (reference sequence). J lost 6 bases, V lost 0 bases, and 7 bases had no gene match. CDR3 in DNA: TGCAGTGCTAGAGAGGCAGGGGGCTCTGGCGAGCAGTACTTC. Encoded protein: CSAREAGGSGEQYF.

This clonotype came up a few times. The chain carries TRBV18 and TRBJ1-4, with D perhaps matching TRBD1 (5 bases). V was clipped by 3 bases and J by 11 bases, with 13 bases between them. Germline-derived CDR1 and CDR2 are KGHSH and LQKENI. The CDR3 extends over 13 amino acids. The CDR3 protein is CASSPPVPGKLFF. The CDR3, as DNA: TGTGCCAGCTCACCGCCGGTCCCAGGGAAACTGTTTTTT.